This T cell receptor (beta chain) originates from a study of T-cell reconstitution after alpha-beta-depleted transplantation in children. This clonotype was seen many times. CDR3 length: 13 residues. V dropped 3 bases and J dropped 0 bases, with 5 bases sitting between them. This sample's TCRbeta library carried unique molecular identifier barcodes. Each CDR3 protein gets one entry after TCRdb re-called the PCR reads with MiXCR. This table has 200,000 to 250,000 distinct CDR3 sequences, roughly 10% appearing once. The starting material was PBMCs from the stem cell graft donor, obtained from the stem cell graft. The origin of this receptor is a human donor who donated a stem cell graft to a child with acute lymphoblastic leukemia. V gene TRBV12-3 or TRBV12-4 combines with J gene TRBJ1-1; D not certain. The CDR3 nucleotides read TGTGCCAGCAGTTTTGCGGTGAACACTGAAGCTTTCTTT. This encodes CASSFAVNTEAFF.